This entry is about one T cell receptor (beta chain). V shed 9 bases and J shed 7 bases, with 20 bases lying between them. Germline V CDR1 and CDR2: LNHDA, SQIVND (reference sequence). The CDR3 is 14 amino acids. This specimen belongs to a study of blood T cell repertoires in COVID-19. The wider study: The United States, Italy and Spain supplied acute and convalescent COVID-19 samples. T cells, B-cell-depleted T cells, or PBMCs supplied cDNA or gDNA.

Per the study methods: Researchers report that nucleated cell counts were estimated from reference gene primer amplification. The table came from immunoSEQ multiplex PCR; TCRdb's copy has only in-frame clones and leaves some out. V and J calls and clone size are those listed in that table; D and trimming were worked out from the DNA. This table has some 100,000 clones, almost 90% appearing once. The TCR originated in a woman between 65 and 79 years old with acute or convalescent COVID-19. Sequenced material: peripheral blood. The V call is TRBV19, the J call TRBJ2-3; the D gene is possibly TRBD2 (5 bases). The CDR3 bases are TGTGCCAGGGACTGCGGCAGCAGAGACTATACGCAGTATTTT. It specifies CARDCGSRDYTQYF.